The 10 T cell receptor beta chains below all came from one sample that was sequenced in a study of graft-versus-host responses after intestinal transplantation. The assay was immunoSEQ multiplex PCR, and TCRdb's table has in-frame clones only and misses some. The sample lists under 90,000 clones, around 90% seen once, with around 4% in the top ten. Antigens for these TCRs are unknown. The specimen was unstimulated CD8+ T cells sorted from spleen or lymph node cells, collected before transplant. The receptors were gathered from a human donor who was the organ donor for an intestinal transplant.

The chain joins TRBV5-6 to TRBJ2-3; 8 bases agree with TRBD2. V lost 4 bases and J lost 1; bases outside the gene matches: 5. This CDR3 comprises 15 residues. The germline CDR1 and CDR2 sequences are SGHDT and YYEEEE. CDR3 residues: CASSLGGGGTDTQYF. Written as DNA, the CDR3 is TGTGCCAGCAGCCTCGGGGGGGGCGGCACAGATACGCAGTATTTT.

This clone was detected once. This chain connects TRBV7-8 to TRBJ2-1, with 12 positions matching TRBD2. The CDR3 has 20 amino acids. Germline lookup yields CDR1 SGHVS and CDR2 FQNEAQ. V dropped 0 bases and J dropped 4; count of bases not matched to a gene: 13. The DNA of the CDR3 is TGTGCCAGCAGCTTAGCAGTTCGGCTAGCGGGGGGGCTTTCTTACAATGAGCAGTTCTTC. Amino acid sequence: CASSLAVRLAGGLSYNEQFF.

The gene calls are TRBV27 and TRBJ1-5; TRBD1 is a possible D gene (6 bases). The V end was cut by 6 bases, the J end by 7 bases, with 19 bases between. The V gene's germline CDR1 is MNHEY and CDR2 SMNVEV (reference sequence). The CDR3 totals 15 residues. CDR3 protein: CASSLRGERGQPQHF. Here the CDR3 DNA reads TGTGCCAGCAGCCTCAGGGGAGAGAGGGGGCAGCCCCAGCATTTT.

This chain joins TRBV27 and TRBJ2-2; D is uncertain. The CDR3 extends over 12 amino acids. CDR1 MNHEY and CDR2 SMNVEV come from the germline V gene (reference sequence). V was trimmed by 3 bases and J by 4 bases, leaving 3 bases between them. CDR3 protein: CASSFGTGELFF. CDR3 nucleotide sequence: TGTGCCAGCAGTTTCGGCACCGGGGAGCTGTTTTTT.

The rearrangement uses TRBV5-1 and TRBJ1-5, with 8 bases identical to TRBD1. CDR1 and CDR2 (germline): SGHRS, YFSETQ. CDR3 size: 15 residues. V gave up 0 bases and J gave up 5 bases; unmatched junction bases: 4. The DNA for the CDR3 is TGCGCCAGCAGCTTGGAGTCAGGGGGCTATCAGCCCCAGCATTTT. Translation gives CASSLESGGYQPQHF.

This sequence joins TRBV12-5 and TRBJ1-1, with 9 bases that match TRBD1. Trimming removed 3 bases from V and 1 base from J; junction bases left unmatched: 6. The germline CDR1 and CDR2 sequences are LGHNT and FRNRAP. The CDR3 is made up of 16 amino acids. The CDR3 here is CASGFGTGPSNTEAFF. The CDR3 DNA is TGTGCTAGTGGTTTCGGGACAGGGCCATCGAACACTGAAGCTTTCTTT.

V and J are TRBV14 and TRBJ2-7; 7 bases are shared with TRBD2. The V gene end was trimmed by 4 bases and the J gene end by 7 bases; junction bases not matched to a gene: 16. From germline, CDR1 is SGHDN and CDR2 FVKESK. The CDR3 covers 16 residues. The CDR3 DNA reads TGTGCCAGCAGCCCGGGGGGATACAGTCTCTTAGGAGAGCAGTACGTC. It is translated as CASSPGGYSLLGEQYV.

In this sample, this clone turned up once. The chain employs TRBV6-5 and TRBJ1-5; TRBD1 agrees at 7 bases. The CDR3 runs 15 residues. V shed 6 bases, J shed 3 bases, and the junction held 8 bases outside the gene matches. The V gene's germline CDR1 is MNHEY and CDR2 SVGAGI. Written as DNA, the CDR3 is TGTGCCAGCAGCCAGCACGACAGGGACAATCAGCCCCAGCATTTT. It yields the protein CASSQHDRDNQPQHF.

The chain carries TRBV11-2 and TRBJ1-5; no reliable D call. Germline V gene lookup returns CDR1 SGHAT and CDR2 FQNNGV. The CDR3 extends over 14 amino acids. Trimming shortened V by 0 bases and J by 0 bases, and 3 bases separated the two germline ends. DNA for the CDR3: TGTGCCAGCAGCTTAGACGTTAGCAATCAGCCCCAGCATTTT. Protein sequence: CASSLDVSNQPQHF.

This chain uses TRBV9 with TRBJ2-2; maybe TRBD1 (5 bases). Trimming removed 7 bases at V and 5 bases at J, with 12 bases between. Germline values: CDR1 SGDLS, CDR2 YYNGEE. The CDR3 extends over 13 amino acids. The CDR3 nucleotides are TGTGCCAGCGCCAGGACACAGACCGGGGAGCTGTTTTTT. This sequence encodes CASARTQTGELFF.